A selection of T cell receptor beta chains follows, all from one sample in a study of T cells expressing NK-cell markers. No DNA is given; TCRdb re-called the 5' RACE reads and lists each CDR3 protein once. This listing includes under 500,000 distinct CDR3 sequences. The sequenced sample was blood T cells: a sorted CD56 or NKG2C T cell subset, CD4+ or CD8+ T cells, or bulk PBMC T cells (not recorded which). Receptor source: a woman aged 18 to 75 in good health. Both conserved end residues are part of each CDR3.

V gene: TRBV11-3
J gene: TRBJ2-1
CDR3 protein: CASSLTSSGGPYNEQFF

V gene: TRBV6-1
J gene: TRBJ2-5
CDR3 protein: CASTDGGSLHLQETQYF

V gene: TRBV19
J gene: TRBJ1-1
CDR3 protein: CASSMWDPGTEAFF

V gene: TRBV5-1
J gene: TRBJ2-5
CDR3 protein: CASSLLYQETQYF

V gene: TRBV20-1
J gene: TRBJ2-2
CDR3 protein: CSARDRDSNTGELFF

V gene: TRBV12-3/TRBV12-4
J gene: TRBJ2-1
CDR3 protein: CASSSTSGSGNEQFF

V gene: TRBV7-2
J gene: TRBJ1-5
CDR3 protein: CASSLESGRYNQPQHF

V gene: TRBV29-1
J gene: TRBJ2-5
CDR3 protein: CSVEGGGRGTQYF

V gene: TRBV19
J gene: TRBJ1-5
CDR3 protein: CASSIATRGNQPQHF

V gene: TRBV6-1
J gene: TRBJ1-2
CDR3 protein: CASRSLTTGNENTF

V gene: TRBV5-1
J gene: TRBJ2-7
CDR3 protein: CASSLQGSGSYEQYF

V gene: TRBV9
J gene: TRBJ1-6
CDR3 protein: CASSVSQGQSPLHF

V gene: TRBV7-9
J gene: TRBJ2-1
CDR3 protein: CASSSSTRPGDNEQFF

V gene: TRBV12-3/TRBV12-4
J gene: TRBJ2-1
CDR3 protein: CATREVNEQFF